These 8 T cell receptor beta chains originate from one sample sequenced in a study of T cell repertoires in cytomegalovirus infection. These receptors' targets are unknown. MiXCR, applied by TCRdb to the reads, yields one record per CDR3 protein. The sample includes hundreds of thousands of distinct CDR3 sequences, about a third seen only once; the top ten take around 15%. Here the sequenced sample was cultured CD8+ T cells from PBMCs, taken from culture after CMV antigen stimulation. The receptors shown here come from a human donor in good health (CMV status not recorded). Some clones in this sample may be carry-over from other donors' samples.

The V and J genes are TRBV27 and TRBJ1-2; D unresolved. Trimming removed 7 bases from V and 4 bases from J, with 16 bases in between. The CDR3 runs to 14 residues. Germline CDR1 is MNHEY and CDR2 is SMNVEV (reference sequence). CDR3 loop: CASTPSGVGYGYTF. For the CDR3, the DNA is TGTGCCAGCACACCCTCTGGGGTTGGCTATGGCTACACCTTC.

In this sample, this clonotype turned up many times. V usage is TRBV12-3 or TRBV12-4 and J usage is TRBJ2-5; D gene ambiguous. The CDR3 consists of 15 residues. Trimming took 0 bases from V and 5 from J, leaving 13 bases between them. The CDR3, as DNA: TGTGCCAGCAGTTTAGCGCTCCCTTTCCGGGAGACCCAGTACTTC. Protein sequence: CASSLALPFRETQYF.

There are a few counts of this clonotype. This sequence joins TRBV4-3 and TRBJ2-3; 8 bases line up with TRBD1. Germline V lookup: CDR1 LGHNA, CDR2 YSLEER. The J segment lost 3 bases and the V segment lost 4 bases, leaving 6 bases of the junction unmatched. This CDR3 region has 15 residues. In DNA form, the CDR3 reads TGCGCCAGCAGCCGTGCAGGGGGCGGGACAGATACGCAGTATTTT. It encodes CASSRAGGGTDTQYF.

The genes are TRBV2 and TRBJ2-5, with D possibly TRBD2 on 5 matching bases. The CDR3 runs 14 residues. Trimming cost V 6 bases and J 5 bases, with 16 bases left between them. CDR1 and CDR2 from the germline V gene are SNHLY and FYNNEI. The CDR3 loop is CASSLWELGETQYF. CDR3 bases: TGTGCCAGCAGCTTATGGGAGCTGGGCGAGACCCAGTACTTC. Based on the CDR3 plus reference TRBV2 and TRBJ2-5, the full variable domain is EPEVTQTPSHQVTQMGQEVILRCVPISNHLYFYWYRQILGQKVEFLVSFYNNEISEKSEIFDDQFSVERPDGSNFTLKIRSTKLEDSAMYFCASSLWELGETQYFGPGTRLLVL.

The rearrangement uses TRBV6-2 or TRBV6-3 and TRBJ2-3; possibly TRBD2 for D (7 bases). Germline CDR1 is MNHEY and CDR2 is SVGEGT. The CDR3 loop spans 18 amino acids. Trimming pared 2 bases from V and 2 bases from J, leaving 20 bases between. CDR3 sequence: CASSYTLLGGALTDTQYF. The CDR3 DNA is TGTGCCAGCAGTTACACCCTCTTAGGGGGGGCCCTCACAGATACGCAGTATTTT.

This clonotype has more than one count but fewer than ten. The chain couples TRBV7-2 to TRBJ2-1; 7 nucleotides match TRBD2. Germline-derived CDR1 and CDR2 are SGHTA and FQGNSA. V lost 4 bases to trimming and J lost 6 bases; unmatched junction nucleotides: 6. The CDR3 spans 14 residues. The DNA for the CDR3 is TGTGCCAGCAGCTACGGGGGGACGGGCAATGAGCAGTTCTTC. It is translated as CASSYGGTGNEQFF.

The V call is TRBV19, the J call TRBJ1-6; 7 nucleotides line up with TRBD1. Trimming at V came to 5 bases and at J to 7 bases, leaving 8 bases not matched to a gene. The CDR3 sequence is 15 residues long. Germline CDR1 is LNHDA and CDR2 is SQIVND (reference sequence). The CDR3 sequence is CASSPGTAVNSPLHF. The CDR3 nucleotides are TGTGCCAGTAGTCCGGGGACAGCGGTGAATTCACCCCTCCACTTT. The full variable domain, its missing parts supplied by reference TRBV19 and TRBJ1-6, is DGGITQSPKYLFRKEGQNVTLSCEQNLNHDAMYWYRQDPGQGLRLIYYSQIVNDFQKGDIAEGYSVSREKKESFPLTVTSAQKNPTAFYLCASSPGTAVNSPLHFGNGTRLTVT.

This clonotype appeared a few times. This sequence joins TRBV7-8 and TRBJ2-1; D not resolved. The CDR3 is made up of 12 amino acids. Germline CDR1 SGHVS, CDR2 FQNEAQ. With 5 bases removed from V and 7 bases from J, the gap between germline ends came to 9 bases. DNA for the CDR3: TGTGCCAGCAGCAATAGACGGAATGAGCAGTTCTTC. It specifies CASSNRRNEQFF.